A single sample is the source of the 16 T cell receptor beta chains below, sequenced in a study of blood T cell repertoires in COVID-19. TCRdb's copy holds only in-frame clones and misses some; the assay was immunoSEQ multiplex PCR. The repertoire holds under 300,000 clones, with approximately 85% as singletons. Sequencing was done on a sample of peripheral blood. The receptor set was obtained from an elderly man with acute or convalescent COVID-19.

V gene TRBV6-5 combines with J gene TRBJ1-1; a weak D match, TRBD1 (6 bases). CDR3 length: 15 residues. Trimming took off 2 bases at V and 1 base at J, with 11 bases between the two ends. Germline lookup yields CDR1 MNHEY and CDR2 SVGAGI. The CDR3 nucleotides are TGTGCCAGCAGTTACGGGGGCCCACCGAACACTGAAGCTTTCTTT. Amino acids: CASSYGGPPNTEAFF.

The chain carries TRBV5-1 and TRBJ2-1; tentatively, D is TRBD2 (6 bases). Germline V gives CDR1 SGHRS, CDR2 YFSETQ. This CDR3 has 16 amino acids. V was trimmed by 4 bases and J by 0 bases, leaving 14 bases between them. Here the CDR3 reads CASSGGTGSSYNEQFF. CDR3 in DNA: TGCGCCAGCAGCGGGGGGACGGGGAGCTCCTACAATGAGCAGTTCTTC.

Turning to this clone: One end of the junction does not line up with germline, which may come from a read error. The chain combines TRBV7-3 with TRBJ2-3; 8 positions match TRBD1. Germline-derived CDR1 and CDR2 are SGHTA and FQGTGA. The CDR3 consists of 14 residues. The chain's CDR3 is CASSITGGEDTQYF. In nucleotides, the CDR3 is TGTGCCAGCAGCATAACAGGGGGAGAAGATACGCAGTATTTT.

The chain combines TRBV28 with TRBJ1-5, with TRBD1 matching 8 bases. This CDR3 comprises 15 residues. The germline V gene has CDR1 MDHEN and CDR2 SYDVKM. Trimming took 3 bases from V and 6 from J; bases not matched to a gene: 7. CDR3 DNA: TGTGCCAGCAGTTTTTGGCAGGGGGCTAGTCAGCCCCAGCATTTT. Translating it yields CASSFWQGASQPQHF.

V gene TRBV6-5 combines with J gene TRBJ1-5, with D perhaps matching TRBD1 (6 bases). Germline values: CDR1 MNHEY, CDR2 SVGAGI. The CDR3 totals 13 residues. Trimming removed 4 bases at V and 4 bases at J, with 8 bases between. The CDR3 loop reads CASSWGRNQPQHF. Written as DNA, the CDR3 is TGTGCCAGCAGTTGGGGGCGAAATCAGCCCCAGCATTTT.

CDR3 amino acids: CASSGRQAGELFF. Here the CDR3 DNA reads TGTGCCAGCAGCGGCCGACAAGCCGGGGAGCTGTTTTTT. The chain couples TRBV7-2 to TRBJ2-2, with D uncertain. V was pared by 5 bases and J by 6 bases, with 10 bases between. CDR3 size: 13 residues. Germline loops: CDR1 SGHTA, CDR2 FQGNSA. Full variable domain (missing parts from reference TRBV7-2 and TRBJ2-2): GAGVSQSPSNKVTEKGKDVELRCDPISGHTALYWYRQSLGQGLEFLIYFQGNSAPDKSGLPSDRFSAERTGGSVSTLTIQRTQQEDSAVYLCASSGRQAGELFFGEGSRLTVL.

This clone was detected only once. The gene calls are TRBV5-8 and TRBJ1-5; D perhaps matches TRBD1 (6 bases). This CDR3 has 14 amino acids. Looked up from germline, CDR1 is SGHTS and CDR2 is YDEGEE. V was shortened by 1 base and J by 2 bases, with 7 bases between the two germline ends. Here the CDR3 reads CASSLRTGNQPQHF. The CDR3 DNA sequence: TGTGCCAGCAGCTTGCGGACAGGCAATCAGCCCCAGCATTTT.

This rearrangement joins TRBV19 to TRBJ1-1, with 8 bases fitting TRBD1. The CDR3 has 15 residues. Germline assignment: CDR1 LNHDA and CDR2 SQIVND (reference sequence). V lost 3 bases, J lost 3 bases, and 6 bases stayed unmatched. CDR3 protein: CASSIRTGTYTEAFF. DNA for the CDR3: TGTGCCAGTAGTATCCGGACAGGGACTTACACTGAAGCTTTCTTT.

The chain carries TRBV6-4 and TRBJ2-5; the match to TRBD1 covers 10 bases. The junction had 0 bases not matched to a gene; V was cut back by 4 bases and J by 4 bases. This CDR3 comprises 13 residues. Looked up from germline, CDR1 is MRHNA and CDR2 is SNTAGT. The chain's CDR3 is CASSGDRGETQYF. The DNA of the CDR3 is TGTGCCAGCAGTGGGGACAGGGGAGAGACCCAGTACTTC.

The V gene is TRBV6-5, the J gene TRBJ2-4, with 7 positions matching TRBD1. V shed 4 bases, J shed 3 bases, and the junction held 3 bases outside the gene matches. Germline assignment: CDR1 MNHEY and CDR2 SVGAGI. The CDR3 length is 14 residues. CDR3 amino acids: CASSFRQGKNIQYF. CDR3 DNA sequence: TGTGCCAGCAGTTTCCGACAGGGCAAAAACATTCAGTACTTC.

V gene TRBV24-1 combines with J gene TRBJ2-1; TRBD1 agrees at 8 bases. The germline V gene encodes CDR1 KGHDR and CDR2 SFDVKD. CDR3 length: 16 residues. The trim removed 3 bases at V and 2 bases at J, leaving 5 bases unmatched. Written as DNA, the CDR3 is TGTGCCACCAGTGATCCGACAGGGGAGACCTACAATGAGCAGTTCTTC. This codes for CATSDPTGETYNEQFF.

The rearrangement links TRBV28 to TRBJ2-2, with D hard to call. The CDR3 is 12 residues long. The germline V gene encodes CDR1 MDHEN and CDR2 SYDVKM. Trimming took 6 bases from V and 7 from J, leaving 9 bases between them. The CDR3 region has the DNA TGTGCCAGCAGCCCCCCTCTCGGGGAGCTGTTTTTT. This encodes CASSPPLGELFF.

The chain joins TRBV28 to TRBJ1-3; D not resolved. The germline V and J ends were trimmed by 7 bases and 10 bases, with 17 bases remaining between them. The CDR3 is 13 amino acids. Germline V CDR1 and CDR2: MDHEN, SYDVKM. CDR3 residues: CASNSEVLSTIYF. DNA of the CDR3: TGTGCCAGCAATTCTGAGGTACTTAGTACCATATATTTT.

The chain is built from TRBV9 and TRBJ1-3; weak D call: TRBD1 (5 bases). CDR3 length: 15 amino acids. Looked up from germline, CDR1 is SGDLS and CDR2 is YYNGEE. The germline V and J ends were trimmed by 4 bases and 0 bases, with 11 bases remaining between them. The CDR3 protein is CASSTDRISGNTIYF. CDR3 nucleotides: TGTGCCAGCAGCACTGACAGAATCTCTGGAAACACCATATATTTT.

The rearrangement joins TRBV10-1 to TRBJ1-5; a possible D gene is TRBD1 (6 bases). The germline V gene encodes CDR1 WNHNN and CDR2 SYGVQD (reference sequence). CDR3 length: 13 amino acids. Trimming removed 8 bases at V and 5 bases at J, with 13 bases between. As DNA, the CDR3 is TGCGCCAGCCAACAGGGAAAGGATCAGCCCCAGCATTTT. Amino acid sequence: CASQQGKDQPQHF.

The chain employs TRBV3-1 (or the pseudogene TRBV3-2) and TRBJ1-2; D remains ambiguous. Trimming took 0 bases from V and 2 from J, leaving 4 bases between them. The CDR3 is 13 amino acids. CDR1 LGHDT and CDR2 YNNKEL come from the germline V gene (reference sequence). The CDR3 DNA reads as TGTGCCAGCAGCCAAGACCAGAACTATGGCTACACCTTC. Its protein is CASSQDQNYGYTF.